This entry lists 24 T cell receptor beta chains sequenced from one sample in a study of CD8+ T cells in alopecia areata. Reverse transcription of extracted RNA yielded cDNA, which provided the sequencing template. Sequencing used immunoSEQ multiplex PCR; TCRdb keeps in-frame clones, though not all of them. The sample yields 55,000 to 65,000 clones, about 44% seen once. The sequenced sample consisted of NKG2D-low CD8+ T cells sorted from blood. These receptors originate from a human donor with alopecia areata.

The rearrangement joins TRBV23-1 to TRBJ1-1; D is perhaps TRBD1 (5 bases). TRBV23-1 is reported as an ORF; its role is uncertain. V lost 2 bases and J lost 5, with 15 bases in between. CDR3 length equals 15 residues. The chain's CDR3 is CASSQRGRRRTEAFF. CDR3 DNA sequence: TGCGCCAGCAGTCAACGGGGCAGGAGGAGAACTGAAGCTTTCTTT.

This clone was found a few times. The chain joins TRBV6-5 to TRBJ2-7; a possible D gene is TRBD2 (6 bases). This CDR3 has 13 residues. The germline CDR1 and CDR2 sequences are MNHEY and SVGAGI. V lost 6 bases, J lost 5 bases, and 14 bases lay in between. In DNA, the CDR3 is TGTGCCAGCAGGACCCCGGGGGACCACGAGCAGTACTTC. Translating it yields CASRTPGDHEQYF.

This clone appeared a few times. The chain couples TRBV9 to TRBJ2-7; D is possibly TRBD1 or TRBD2 (6 bases each). Germline CDR1 and CDR2: SGDLS and YYNGEE. Between the trimmed V and J ends, which lost 4 bases and 4 bases, there was a span of 12 bases. CDR3 length equals 13 residues. CDR3 sequence reads: CASSPGGEYEQYF. The CDR3 DNA is TGTGCCAGCAGCCCCGGGGGCGAATACGAGCAGTACTTC.

J is TRBJ2-7 and V is TRBV10-3, with TRBD1 as a possible D gene (7 bases). With 1 base removed from V and 6 bases from J, the gap between germline ends came to 19 bases. CDR3 size: 16 residues. Germline lookup yields CDR1 ENHRY and CDR2 SYGVKD. CDR3 in DNA: TGTGCCATCAGTGAGTTGGAGGGGGCGGACGTCGTCGAGCAGTACTTC. As protein: CAISELEGADVVEQYF.

The rearrangement uses TRBV28 and TRBJ2-3; perhaps D is TRBD1 or TRBD2 (5 bases each). V lost 2 bases and J 2 bases, leaving 14 bases between the germline ends. Germline-derived CDR1 and CDR2 are MDHEN and SYDVKM. CDR3 length: 16 amino acids. This chain's CDR3 is CASSLAPGPSTDTQYF. DNA for the CDR3: TGTGCCAGCAGTTTAGCCCCGGGACCGTCCACAGATACGCAGTATTTT.

V usage is TRBV28 and J usage is TRBJ2-7; 11 positions match TRBD2. Germline assignment: CDR1 MDHEN and CDR2 SYDVKM. The CDR3 extends over 15 amino acids. After removal of 0 bases from V and 3 bases from J, the junction contained 1 base not matched to a gene. CDR3 loop: CASSLWLAGGYEQYF. As DNA, the CDR3 is TGTGCCAGCAGTTTATGGCTAGCGGGGGGCTACGAGCAGTACTTC.

The V and J genes are TRBV6-1 and TRBJ2-7, with D hard to call. Trimming removed 3 bases from V and 0 bases from J, with 6 bases in between. Germline V gene sequence: CDR1 MNHNS, CDR2 SASEGT. The CDR3 has 13 amino acids. CDR3 sequence reads: CASSDGRSYEQYF. CDR3 coding DNA: TGTGCCAGCAGTGACGGACGCTCCTACGAGCAGTACTTC.

The chain combines TRBV7-8 with TRBJ1-2; no clear D. Germline V lookup: CDR1 SGHVS, CDR2 FQNEAQ. V lost 7 bases and J lost 10, with 19 bases in between. The CDR3 spans 13 residues. This CDR3 is CASNSLRAWNYTF. The CDR3 region has the DNA TGTGCCAGCAACTCCTTGAGGGCTTGGAACTACACCTTC.

V is TRBV28 and J is TRBJ1-5; D remains ambiguous. The CDR3 extends over 15 amino acids. CDR1 and CDR2 (germline): MDHEN, SYDVKM. V was cut by 6 bases and J by 1 base, with 13 bases left in between. CDR3 protein: CASSPAVMSNQPQHF. The CDR3 coding sequence is TGTGCCAGCAGCCCGGCGGTTATGAGCAATCAGCCCCAGCATTTT. Drawing the rest from reference TRBV28 and TRBJ1-5, the complete variable domain is DVKVTQSSRYLVKRTGEKVFLECVQDMDHENMFWYRQDPGLGLRLIYFSYDVKMKEKGDIPEGYSVSREKKERFSLILESASTNQTSMYLCASSPAVMSNQPQHFGDGTRLSIL.

The chain is built from TRBV7-2 and TRBJ2-5; no reliable D call. Germline CDR1 SGHTA, CDR2 FQGNSA. The CDR3 extends over 12 amino acids. Trimming left V 6 bases short and J 0 bases short, with 5 bases between. CDR3: CASRGYQETQYF. The CDR3, as DNA: TGTGCCAGCAGAGGTTACCAAGAGACCCAGTACTTC.

V is TRBV29-1 and J is TRBJ1-6, with 10 positions matching TRBD1. V shed 5 bases, J shed 16 bases, and the junction held 2 bases outside the gene matches. Germline CDR1 SQVTM, CDR2 ANQGSEA. This CDR3 has 10 residues. Written as DNA, the CDR3 is TGCAGCGTTTGGGACAGGGGACTCCACTTT. Encoded protein: CSVWDRGLHF.

The chain uses TRBV9 and TRBJ2-1, with D possibly being TRBD2 (7 bases). There are 16 residues in the CDR3. Deletions cut 2 bases from V and 4 bases from J, with 16 bases between. Germline lookup yields CDR1 SGDLS and CDR2 YYNGEE. The CDR3 DNA is TGTGCCAGCAGCGTTAAGGGCGGGGGCCCGTACAATGAGCAGTTCTTC. Its protein product is CASSVKGGGPYNEQFF.

The rearrangement joins TRBV28 to TRBJ2-3, with a tentative D call TRBD2 (5 bases). Germline-derived CDR1 and CDR2 are MDHEN and SYDVKM. The CDR3 sequence is 15 residues long. V lost 6 bases and J lost 3, with 16 bases in between. CDR3 region: CASSPRAPGTDTQYF. In DNA form, the CDR3 reads TGTGCCAGCAGCCCCCGGGCCCCGGGAACAGATACGCAGTATTTT.

The V and J genes are TRBV5-1 and TRBJ2-1; TRBD2 is a possible D gene (6 bases). Per germline, CDR1 SGHRS and CDR2 YFSETQ. This CDR3 spans 15 amino acids. Trimming shortened V by 1 base and J by 2 bases, and 10 bases separated the two germline ends. This CDR3 reads CASSLYRETYNEQFF. For the CDR3, the DNA is TGCGCCAGCAGCTTGTACCGGGAGACCTACAATGAGCAGTTCTTC.

The chain recombines TRBV29-1 with TRBJ2-1; tentatively, D is TRBD2 (6 bases). The germline V gene encodes CDR1 SQVTM and CDR2 ANQGSEA. This CDR3 region has 15 residues. V lost 7 bases and J lost 3, with 19 bases in between. CDR3 nucleotide sequence: TGCAGCGCCGGGGGTGGGAGCCTTTACTACAATGAGCAGTTCTTC. Amino acid sequence: CSAGGGSLYYNEQFF.

The chain combines TRBV28 with TRBJ2-1; 9 bases align to TRBD1. CDR1 and CDR2 (germline): MDHEN, SYDVKM. This CDR3 has 14 amino acids. The ends lost 3 bases at V and 6 bases at J; junction bases unmatched: 3. The CDR3 bases are TGTGCCAGCAGTTTCCAGGGACAGGGCAATGAGCAGTTCTTC. This codes for CASSFQGQGNEQFF. Full variable domain (outside the CDR3, taken from reference TRBV28 and TRBJ2-1): DVKVTQSSRYLVKRTGEKVFLECVQDMDHENMFWYRQDPGLGLRLIYFSYDVKMKEKGDIPEGYSVSREKKERFSLILESASTNQTSMYLCASSFQGQGNEQFFGPGTRLTVL.

The chain carries TRBV5-1 and TRBJ2-5; 9 bases are a match to TRBD1. CDR1 and CDR2 from the germline V gene are SGHRS and YFSETQ. The CDR3 has 15 residues. Germline trimming cut 3 bases from V and 5 bases from J; bases unmatched to any gene: 8. CDR3 amino acids: CASSSNRGRRETQYF. In DNA form, the CDR3 reads TGCGCCAGCAGCTCGAACAGGGGGCGCCGGGAGACCCAGTACTTC.

This clone was detected a few times. The chain recombines TRBV29-1 with TRBJ1-2; TRBD1 aligns across 7 bases. The CDR3 spans 13 residues. In germline, CDR1 is SQVTM, CDR2 ANQGSEA. After removal of 7 bases from V and 3 bases from J, the junction contained 8 bases not matched to a gene. CDR3 amino acids: CSAETGKDYGYTF. The CDR3 nucleotides are TGCAGCGCGGAGACAGGGAAAGACTATGGCTACACCTTC.

This clone was counted only a few times. The chain links TRBV28 to TRBJ2-3, with TRBD2 matching over 7 bases. This CDR3 is built from 14 residues. Trimming cost V 3 bases and J 4 bases; bases outside gene matches: 4. Germline CDR1 and CDR2: MDHEN and SYDVKM. The CDR3 loop is CASSLGGRPDTQYF. For the CDR3, the DNA is TGTGCCAGCAGTTTGGGAGGGAGGCCAGATACGCAGTATTTT.

To note about this clone: The sample has other DNA sequences that encode this CDR3 too. V gene TRBV29-1 combines with J gene TRBJ1-2; the D is unclear. V dropped 7 bases and J dropped 5 bases, with 11 bases sitting between them. Per the germline V gene, CDR1 is SQVTM and CDR2 is ANQGSEA. The CDR3 has 11 residues. The CDR3 spells CSARKGYGYTF. CDR3 DNA sequence: TGCAGCGCCCGGAAGGGATATGGCTACACCTTC.

The genes are TRBV5-1 and TRBJ1-2; the match to TRBD1 covers 10 bases. CDR3 length: 17 amino acids. From germline, CDR1 is SGHRS and CDR2 YFSETQ. Trimming removed 4 bases from V and 5 bases from J; junction bases left unmatched: 14. The chain's CDR3 is CASSPRGDRGPWYGYTF. The CDR3 DNA sequence: TGCGCCAGCAGCCCAAGAGGGGACAGGGGACCTTGGTATGGCTACACCTTC.

This clone has only a few counts. V usage is TRBV18 and J usage is TRBJ2-1; D gene uncertain. The CDR3 extends over 13 amino acids. V shed 0 bases and J shed 3 bases, with 3 bases lying between them. Germline V gene data show CDR1 as KGHSH and CDR2 as LQKENI. Here the CDR3 reads CASSPPNYNEQFF. In DNA, the CDR3 is TGTGCCAGCTCACCACCGAACTACAATGAGCAGTTCTTC.

This clone turned up a few times. The V gene is TRBV29-1, the J gene TRBJ1-1, with no clear D. Germline loops: CDR1 SQVTM, CDR2 ANQGSEA. CDR3 size: 12 residues. V gave up 2 bases and J gave up 1 base, with 5 bases separating them. The CDR3 nucleotides read TGCAGCGTTGAAAGAACGAACACTGAAGCTTTCTTT. Translated: CSVERTNTEAFF.

CDR3 coding DNA: TGTGCCAGCAGCTTAGGACAGGGATTTTTCTACGAGCAGTACTTC. Its translation is CASSLGQGFFYEQYF. The chain combines TRBV7-9 with TRBJ2-7, with 7 bases fitting TRBD1. The CDR3 covers 15 residues. V lost 1 base to trimming and J lost 3 bases; unmatched junction nucleotides: 6. Germline values: CDR1 SEHNR, CDR2 FQNEAQ (reference sequence). Full variable domain (remainder filled in from reference TRBV7-9 and TRBJ2-7): DTGVSQNPRHKITKRGQNVTFRCDPISEHNRLYWYRQTLGQGPEFLTYFQNEAQLEKSRLLSDRFSAERPKGSFSTLEIQRTEQGDSAMYLCASSLGQGFFYEQYFGPGTRLTVT.